These 18 T cell receptor beta chains share one sample of origin, sequenced in a study of blood T cell repertoires in COVID-19 (dated by TCRdb to 2019 to 2021). The library came from the immunoSEQ multiplex PCR assay. The immuneACCESS repertoire file appears here via TCRdb, limited to in-frame rearrangements. These files lack a portion of the clones; in checked studies, under half of the deficit traces to unresolved V genes, and the cause of the others is not known. The sample contains tens of thousands of clones, under 90% of them found a single time. Of the sample, about 12% falls within the top ten clones. Sample: peripheral blood. The receptors originated from a human donor in a cohort sampled during active COVID-19.

This clone was observed a few times. The chain recombines TRBV7-2 with TRBJ2-5, with TRBD2 matching over 11 bases. V was clipped by 1 base and J by 13 bases; unmatched bases: 11. CDR3 length: 15 residues. CDR1 and CDR2 from the germline V gene are SGHTA and FQGNSA. This CDR3 reads CASSLGTGLAGGGYF. CDR3 DNA: TGTGCCAGCAGCTTAGGGACAGGGCTAGCGGGGGGAGGGTACTTC.

CDR3 amino acids: CASSFAGLGYTF. In nucleotides, the CDR3 is TGTGCCAGCAGTTTCGCGGGGCTGGGCTACACCTTC. The chain employs TRBV27 and TRBJ1-2; D is possibly TRBD1 (5 bases). With 3 bases removed from V and 8 bases from J, the gap between germline ends came to 10 bases. The germline gives CDR1 MNHEY, CDR2 SMNVEV (reference sequence). The CDR3 runs to 12 residues.

The chain has TRBV7-9 and TRBJ2-1; D gene uncertain. CDR1 is SEHNR and CDR2 is FQNEAQ in the germline V gene (reference sequence). The CDR3 length is 16 residues. Trimming took off 4 bases at V and 4 bases at J, with 17 bases between the two ends. This CDR3 reads CASSSVVQAYYNEQFF. The CDR3 nucleotides are TGTGCCAGCAGCTCGGTAGTTCAAGCCTATTACAATGAGCAGTTCTTC.

The chain's CDR3 is CASSVAPSGSSETQYF. DNA for the CDR3: TGTGCCAGCAGCGTAGCTCCTAGCGGGAGTTCTGAGACCCAGTACTTC. V and J are TRBV9 and TRBJ2-5, with 10 bases matching TRBD2. The CDR3 runs 16 residues. Germline CDR1 reads SGDLS; CDR2 reads YYNGEE. V lost 0 bases to trimming and J lost 5 bases; unmatched junction nucleotides: 7.

This chain connects TRBV27 to TRBJ2-7; D perhaps matches TRBD1 (5 bases). This CDR3 has 12 residues. Germline V gene lookup returns CDR1 MNHEY and CDR2 SMNVEV (reference sequence). The germline V and J ends were trimmed by 5 bases and 6 bases, with 11 bases remaining between them. CDR3 nucleotides: TGTGCCAGCAGTACGCAGGGAAGCGAGCAGTACTTC. This translates into CASSTQGSEQYF.

This clone was seen a few times. This chain connects TRBV7-2 to TRBJ2-7; 8 bases agree with TRBD2. The V and J ends lost 4 bases and 4 bases, in that order; junction bases with no gene match: 9. The CDR3 covers 15 residues. The germline V gene encodes CDR1 SGHTA and CDR2 FQGNSA. This CDR3 is CASSSAAASGYEQYF. CDR3 in DNA: TGTGCCAGCAGCTCCGCGGCGGCTAGCGGGTACGAGCAGTACTTC.

The gene calls are TRBV19 and TRBJ1-5; D ambiguous. Germline lookup yields CDR1 LNHDA and CDR2 SQIVND (reference sequence). V lost 4 bases and J lost 2, with 21 bases in between. The length of the CDR3 is 18 residues. The CDR3 sequence: CASSTTDRGSGGNQPQHF. The CDR3 DNA follows: TGTGCCAGTAGTACAACGGACCGAGGCTCGGGAGGCAATCAGCCCCAGCATTTT.

This clone came up a few times. V gene TRBV7-2 combines with J gene TRBJ2-7; D perhaps matches TRBD2 (6 bases). Germline V CDR1 and CDR2: SGHTA, FQGNSA. Trimming pared 2 bases from V and 2 bases from J, leaving 13 bases between. The CDR3 contains 15 residues. CDR3 sequence reads: CASSLTPERAYEQYF. DNA for the CDR3: TGTGCCAGCAGCTTAACCCCCGAGCGGGCCTACGAGCAGTACTTC.

The genes are TRBV9 and TRBJ1-1; 8 bases align to TRBD1. Germline trimming cut 9 bases from V and 1 base from J; bases unmatched to any gene: 5. The germline V gene has CDR1 SGDLS and CDR2 YYNGEE. This CDR3 spans 13 amino acids. CDR3 nucleotide sequence: TGTGCCACCTCCCAGGGGGCGAACACTGAAGCTTTCTTT. Its translation is CATSQGANTEAFF.

This chain uses TRBV7-2 with TRBJ2-1; tentatively, D is TRBD2 (6 bases). This CDR3 spans 17 amino acids. Germline CDR1 is SGHTA and CDR2 is FQGNSA. The V and J ends lost 1 base and 5 bases respectively, with 18 bases between them. The CDR3 DNA sequence: TGTGCCAGCAGCTTAGGATTTCCAGGAGGGCGTAACAATGAGCAGTTCTTC. Translated: CASSLGFPGGRNNEQFF.

The chain carries TRBV4-2 and TRBJ2-2; TRBD1 agrees at 8 bases. Per germline, CDR1 LGHNA and CDR2 YNFKEQ. The CDR3 has 16 residues. Trimming took 4 bases from V and 0 from J; bases not matched to a gene: 4. The CDR3 loop is CASSPGQAANTGELFF. Written as DNA, the CDR3 is TGTGCCAGCAGCCCGGGACAGGCGGCGAACACCGGGGAGCTGTTTTTT.

The rearrangement uses TRBV9 and TRBJ2-1; 10 bases line up with TRBD2. V lost 4 bases to trimming and J lost 9 bases; unmatched junction nucleotides: 10. Germline CDR1 SGDLS, CDR2 YYNGEE. The CDR3 has 15 residues. CDR3 sequence: CASSLAGGLAVEQFF. The CDR3 nucleotides read TGTGCCAGCAGCTTAGCGGGGGGCCTTGCGGTTGAGCAGTTCTTC. Together with reference TRBV9 and TRBJ2-1, the CDR3 gives the full variable domain: DSGVTQTPKHLITATGQRVTLRCSPRSGDLSVYWYQQSLDQGLQFLIQYYNGEERAKGNILERFSAQQFPDLHSELNLSSLELGDSALYFCASSLAGGLAVEQFFGPGTRLTVL.

This rearrangement joins TRBV5-6 to TRBJ1-1; 8 nucleotides align to TRBD1. V shed 2 bases, J shed 6 bases, and the junction held 12 bases outside the gene matches. Germline lookup yields CDR1 SGHDT and CDR2 YYEEEE. The CDR3 is 16 amino acids. The CDR3 region is CASSFPSGTGFAEAFF. Written as DNA, the CDR3 is TGTGCCAGCAGCTTTCCTTCCGGGACAGGTTTCGCTGAAGCTTTCTTT.

The J gene is TRBJ2-1, the V gene TRBV19; 7 bases agree with TRBD1. Germline V gives CDR1 LNHDA, CDR2 SQIVND (reference sequence). The CDR3 extends over 15 amino acids. Germline trimming cut 4 bases from V and 2 bases from J; bases unmatched to any gene: 5. As DNA, the CDR3 is TGTGCCAGTAGTAGGGGACAGAGCCCCTACAATGAGCAGTTCTTC. Protein sequence: CASSRGQSPYNEQFF.

The rearrangement links TRBV7-9 to TRBJ1-4, with 11 bases matching TRBD1. Germline V gene data show CDR1 as SEHNR and CDR2 as FQNEAQ (reference sequence). The trim removed 3 bases at V and 1 base at J, leaving 1 base unmatched. This CDR3 contains 16 residues. The CDR3 here is CASSLGQGGTNEKLFF. In DNA, the CDR3 is TGTGCCAGCAGCTTGGGACAGGGGGGAACTAATGAAAAACTGTTTTTT.

The V call is TRBV7-9, the J call TRBJ2-7, with 10 positions matching TRBD2. Per germline, CDR1 SEHNR and CDR2 FQNEAQ (reference sequence). The CDR3 extends over 15 amino acids. V gave up 1 base and J gave up 7 bases; unmatched junction bases: 7. This CDR3 is CASSLESSGSREQYF. The DNA of the CDR3 is TGTGCCAGCAGCTTAGAGTCTAGCGGGAGCAGGGAGCAGTACTTC.

The chain has TRBV5-1 and TRBJ2-7, with D tentatively TRBD2 (6 bases). Trimming removed 3 bases at V and 3 bases at J, with 13 bases between. The CDR3 has 14 residues. In germline, CDR1 is SGHRS, CDR2 YFSETQ. The CDR3, as DNA: TGCGCCAGCAGCTCCACGGGAGTTGGCTACGAGCAGTACTTC. Its protein is CASSSTGVGYEQYF. Combining the CDR3 with reference TRBV5-1 and TRBJ2-7 gives the whole variable domain KAGVTQTPRYLIKTRGQQVTLSCSPISGHRSVSWYQQTPGQGLQFLFEYFSETQRNKGNFPGRFSGRQFSNSRSEMNVSTLELGDSALYLCASSSTGVGYEQYFGPGTRLTVT.

This clone has more than one count but fewer than ten. The chain carries TRBV6-2 or TRBV6-3 and TRBJ1-2; the D gene is possibly TRBD1 (6 bases). This CDR3 spans 18 amino acids. Trimming shortened V by 3 bases and J by 5 bases, and 25 bases separated the two germline ends. Germline values: CDR1 MNHEY, CDR2 SVGEGT. This CDR3 reads CASSYRGVYGGKVYGYTF. Written as DNA, the CDR3 is TGTGCCAGCAGTTATCGTGGTGTTTATGGGGGCAAGGTTTATGGCTACACCTTC.